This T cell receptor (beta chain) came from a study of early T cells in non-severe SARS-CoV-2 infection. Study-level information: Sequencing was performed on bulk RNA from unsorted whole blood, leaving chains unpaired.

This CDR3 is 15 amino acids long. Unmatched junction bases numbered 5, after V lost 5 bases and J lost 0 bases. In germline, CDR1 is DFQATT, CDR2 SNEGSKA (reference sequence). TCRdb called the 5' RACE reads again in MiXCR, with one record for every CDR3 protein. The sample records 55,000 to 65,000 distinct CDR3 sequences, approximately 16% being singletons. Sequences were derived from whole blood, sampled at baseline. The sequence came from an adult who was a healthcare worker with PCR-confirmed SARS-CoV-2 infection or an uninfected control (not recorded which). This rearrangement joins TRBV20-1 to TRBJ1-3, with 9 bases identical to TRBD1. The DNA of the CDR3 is TGCAGTGCTGGACAGGGGCCCAACTCTGGAAACACCATATATTTT. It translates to CSAGQGPNSGNTIYF.